This T cell receptor beta chain comes out of a study of T cells in Graves' hyperthyroidism and ophthalmopathy. RNA transcripts provided the source from which TCR beta CDR3 regions were amplified. In the first-round RT-PCR of the TCR CDR3, the HTBI primer set was used. TCRdb recomputed calls from the multiplex PCR reads with MiXCR, one row per CDR3 protein. Of fewer than 700,000 distinct CDR3 sequences in the sample, roughly 16% were seen once. The V gene end was trimmed by 0 bases and the J gene end by 1 base; junction bases not matched to a gene: 4. Germline V gives CDR1 SGHDT, CDR2 YYEEEE. The CDR3 contains 16 residues.

What was sequenced was blood. This chain links TRBV5-6 with TRBJ1-5; TRBD1 agrees at 7 bases. The sequence derives from a woman aged 25-40 years with Graves' hyperthyroidism. The CDR3 reads CASSLVGGGSNQPQHF. As DNA, the CDR3 is TGTGCCAGCAGCTTGGTAGGGGGCGGAAGCAATCAGCCCCAGCATTTT.